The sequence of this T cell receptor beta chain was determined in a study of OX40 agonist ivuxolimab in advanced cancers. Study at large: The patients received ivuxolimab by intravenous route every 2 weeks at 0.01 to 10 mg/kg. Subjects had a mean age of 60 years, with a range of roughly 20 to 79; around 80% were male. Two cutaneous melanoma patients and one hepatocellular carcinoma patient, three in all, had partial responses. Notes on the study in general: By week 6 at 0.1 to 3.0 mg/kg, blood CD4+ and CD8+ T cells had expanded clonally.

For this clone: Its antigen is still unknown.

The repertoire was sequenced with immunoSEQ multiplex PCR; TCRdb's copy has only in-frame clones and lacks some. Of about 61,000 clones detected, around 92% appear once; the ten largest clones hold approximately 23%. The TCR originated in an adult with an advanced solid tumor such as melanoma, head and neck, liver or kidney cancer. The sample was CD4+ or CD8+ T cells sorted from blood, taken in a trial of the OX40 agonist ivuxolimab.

CDR3 residues: CASSQLASGMADTQYF. In nucleotides, the CDR3 is TGTGCCAGCAGCCAGCTAGCTAGCGGGATGGCAGATACGCAGTATTTT. The chain has TRBV4-2 and TRBJ2-3; 9 bases are a match to TRBD2. V was clipped by 3 bases and J by 4 bases; unmatched bases: 8. Per germline, CDR1 LGHNA and CDR2 YNFKEQ. This CDR3 comprises 16 residues.